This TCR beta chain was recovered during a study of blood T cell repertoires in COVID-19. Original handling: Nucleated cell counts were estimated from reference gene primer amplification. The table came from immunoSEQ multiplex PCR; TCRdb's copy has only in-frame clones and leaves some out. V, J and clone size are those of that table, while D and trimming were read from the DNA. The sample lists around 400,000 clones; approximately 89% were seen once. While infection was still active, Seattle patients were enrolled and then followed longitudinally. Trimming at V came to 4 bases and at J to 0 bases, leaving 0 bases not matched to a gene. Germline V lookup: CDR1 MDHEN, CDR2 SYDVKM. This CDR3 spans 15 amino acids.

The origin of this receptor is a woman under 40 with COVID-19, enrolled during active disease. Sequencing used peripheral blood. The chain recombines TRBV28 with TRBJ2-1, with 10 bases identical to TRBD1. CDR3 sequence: CASSWTGGSYNEQFF. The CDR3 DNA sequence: TGTGCCAGCAGTTGGACAGGGGGCTCCTACAATGAGCAGTTCTTC. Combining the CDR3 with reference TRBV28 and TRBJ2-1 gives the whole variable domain DVKVTQSSRYLVKRTGEKVFLECVQDMDHENMFWYRQDPGLGLRLIYFSYDVKMKEKGDIPEGYSVSREKKERFSLILESASTNQTSMYLCASSWTGGSYNEQFFGPGTRLTVL.